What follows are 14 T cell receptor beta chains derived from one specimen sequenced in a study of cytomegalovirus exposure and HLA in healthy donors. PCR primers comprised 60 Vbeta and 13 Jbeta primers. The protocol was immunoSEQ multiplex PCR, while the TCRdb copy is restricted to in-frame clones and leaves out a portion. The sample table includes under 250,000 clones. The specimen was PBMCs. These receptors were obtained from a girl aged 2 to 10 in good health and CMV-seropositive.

DNA of the CDR3: TGTGCCATCAGTGATGGCAGGGCGGCTGGGGCCAACGTCCTGACTTTC. Its protein is CAISDGRAAGANVLTF. The chain links TRBV10-3 to TRBJ2-6; possible D gene TRBD1, 5 bases. Per the germline V gene, CDR1 is ENHRY and CDR2 is SYGVKD. With 3 bases removed from V and 2 bases from J, the gap between germline ends came to 11 bases. CDR3 length equals 16 residues.

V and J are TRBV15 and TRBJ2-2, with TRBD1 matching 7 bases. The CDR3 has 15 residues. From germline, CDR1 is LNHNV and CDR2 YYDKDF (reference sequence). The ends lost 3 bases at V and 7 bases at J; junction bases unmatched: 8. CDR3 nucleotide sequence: TGTGCCACCAGCAGTGTTACTCCAGGGGGCGGGGAGCTGTTTTTT. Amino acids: CATSSVTPGGGELFF.

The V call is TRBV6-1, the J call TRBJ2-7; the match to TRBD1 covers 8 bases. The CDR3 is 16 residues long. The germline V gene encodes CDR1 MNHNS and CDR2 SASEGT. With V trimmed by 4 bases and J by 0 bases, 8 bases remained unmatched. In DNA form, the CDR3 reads TGTGCCAGCAGTGGGCCTGGGCAGGGGGCCTCCTACGAGCAGTACTTC. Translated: CASSGPGQGASYEQYF.

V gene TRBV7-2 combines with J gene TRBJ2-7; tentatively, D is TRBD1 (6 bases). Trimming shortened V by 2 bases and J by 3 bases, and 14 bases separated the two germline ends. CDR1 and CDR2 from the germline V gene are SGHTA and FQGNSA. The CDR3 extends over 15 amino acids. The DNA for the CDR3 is TGTGCCAGCAGCTTACAACAGGGAGCGTACTACGAGCAGTACTTC. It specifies CASSLQQGAYYEQYF. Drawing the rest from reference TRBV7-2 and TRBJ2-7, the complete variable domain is GAGVSQSPSNKVTEKGKDVELRCDPISGHTALYWYRQSLGQGLEFLIYFQGNSAPDKSGLPSDRFSAERTGGSVSTLTIQRTQQEDSAVYLCASSLQQGAYYEQYFGPGTRLTVT.

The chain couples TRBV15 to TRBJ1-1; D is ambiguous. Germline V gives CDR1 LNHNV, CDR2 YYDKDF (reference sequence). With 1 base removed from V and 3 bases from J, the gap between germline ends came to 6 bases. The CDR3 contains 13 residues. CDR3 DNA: TGTGCCACCAGCAGAGTCCGGTACACTGAAGCTTTCTTT. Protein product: CATSRVRYTEAFF.

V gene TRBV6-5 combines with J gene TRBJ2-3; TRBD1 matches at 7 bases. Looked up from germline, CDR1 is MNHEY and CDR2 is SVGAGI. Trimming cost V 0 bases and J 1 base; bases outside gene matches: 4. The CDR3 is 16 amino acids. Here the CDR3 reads CASSYSTGLGTDTQYF. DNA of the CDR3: TGTGCCAGCAGTTACTCGACAGGGTTGGGCACAGATACGCAGTATTTT.

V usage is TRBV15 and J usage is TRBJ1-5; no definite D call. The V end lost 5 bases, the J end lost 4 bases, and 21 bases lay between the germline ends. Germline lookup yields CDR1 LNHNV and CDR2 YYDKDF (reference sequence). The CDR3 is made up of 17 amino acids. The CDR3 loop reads CATSAPSRRGLNQPQHF. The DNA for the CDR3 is TGTGCCACCAGCGCCCCCTCAAGGCGCGGACTGAATCAGCCCCAGCATTTT. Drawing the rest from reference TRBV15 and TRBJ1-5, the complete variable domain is DAMVIQNPRYQVTQFGKPVTLSCSQTLNHNVMYWYQQKSSQAPKLLFHYYDKDFNNEADTPDNFQSRRPNTSFCFLDIRSPGLGDTAMYLCATSAPSRRGLNQPQHFGDGTRLSIL.

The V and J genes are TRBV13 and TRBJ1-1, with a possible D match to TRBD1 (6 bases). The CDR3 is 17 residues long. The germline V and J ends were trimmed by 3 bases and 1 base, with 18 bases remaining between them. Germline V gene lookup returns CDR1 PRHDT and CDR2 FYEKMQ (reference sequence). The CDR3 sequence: CASSFSGEHYSNTEAFF. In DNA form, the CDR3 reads TGTGCCAGCAGCTTTTCAGGGGAACATTATTCGAACACTGAAGCTTTCTTT.

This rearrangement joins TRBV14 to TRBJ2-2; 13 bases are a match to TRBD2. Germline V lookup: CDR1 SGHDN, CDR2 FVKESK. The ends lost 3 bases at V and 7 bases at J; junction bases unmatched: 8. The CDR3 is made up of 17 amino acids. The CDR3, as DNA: TGTGCCAGCAGCCACCACGGGACTAGCGGGATTGACGGGGAGCTGTTTTTT. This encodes CASSHHGTSGIDGELFF.

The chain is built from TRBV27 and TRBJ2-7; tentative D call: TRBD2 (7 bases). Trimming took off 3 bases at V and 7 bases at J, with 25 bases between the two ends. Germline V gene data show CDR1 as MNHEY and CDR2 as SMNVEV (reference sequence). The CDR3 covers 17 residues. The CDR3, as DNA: TGTGCCAGCAGTTTCTTGGTTTTCGGGGGGCCCGGAGGGGAGCAGTACTTC. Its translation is CASSFLVFGGPGGEQYF.

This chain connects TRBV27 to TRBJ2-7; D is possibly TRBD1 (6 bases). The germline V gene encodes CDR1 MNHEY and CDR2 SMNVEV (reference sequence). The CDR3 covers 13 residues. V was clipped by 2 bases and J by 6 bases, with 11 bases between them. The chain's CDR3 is CASSLNQGSEQYF. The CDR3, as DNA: TGTGCCAGCAGTTTAAACCAGGGGTCCGAGCAGTACTTC.

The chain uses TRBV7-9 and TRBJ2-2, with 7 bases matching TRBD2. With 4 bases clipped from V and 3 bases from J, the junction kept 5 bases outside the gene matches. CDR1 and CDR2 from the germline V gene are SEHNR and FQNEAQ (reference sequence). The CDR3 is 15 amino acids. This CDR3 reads CASSSLGGHTGELFF. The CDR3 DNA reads TGTGCCAGCAGCTCCTTGGGAGGGCACACCGGGGAGCTGTTTTTT. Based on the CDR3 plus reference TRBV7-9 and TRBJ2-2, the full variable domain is DTGVSQNPRHKITKRGQNVTFRCDPISEHNRLYWYRQTLGQGPEFLTYFQNEAQLEKSRLLSDRFSAERPKGSFSTLEIQRTEQGDSAMYLCASSSLGGHTGELFFGEGSRLTVL.

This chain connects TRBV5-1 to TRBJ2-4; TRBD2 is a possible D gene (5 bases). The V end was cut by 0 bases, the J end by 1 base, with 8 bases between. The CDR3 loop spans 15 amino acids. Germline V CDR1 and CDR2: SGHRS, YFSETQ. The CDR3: CASSLVGGAKNIQYF. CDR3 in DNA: TGCGCCAGCAGCTTGGTGGGCGGGGCCAAAAACATTCAGTACTTC. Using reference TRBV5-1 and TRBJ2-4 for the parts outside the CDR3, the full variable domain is KAGVTQTPRYLIKTRGQQVTLSCSPISGHRSVSWYQQTPGQGLQFLFEYFSETQRNKGNFPGRFSGRQFSNSRSEMNVSTLELGDSALYLCASSLVGGAKNIQYFGAGTRLSVL.

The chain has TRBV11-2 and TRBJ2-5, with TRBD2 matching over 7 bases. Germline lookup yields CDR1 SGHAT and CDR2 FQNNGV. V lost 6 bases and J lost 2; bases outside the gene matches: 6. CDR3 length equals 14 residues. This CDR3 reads CASSIGGGQETQYF. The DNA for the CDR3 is TGTGCCAGCAGTATCGGGGGAGGGCAAGAGACCCAGTACTTC. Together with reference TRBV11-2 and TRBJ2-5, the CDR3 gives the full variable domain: EAGVAQSPRYKIIEKRQSVAFWCNPISGHATLYWYQQILGQGPKLLIQFQNNGVVDDSQLPKDRFSAERLKGVDSTLKIQPAKLEDSAVYLCASSIGGGQETQYFGPGTRLLVL.